This TCR beta chain is from a study of vaccination and CD4 T cells after COVID-19. Study context: PCR on nasal swabs identified SARS-CoV-2 in convalescent patients, of whom under ten were mild and one severe. The study enrolled six male and four female convalescents, two of whom were Hispanic.

The Oncomine TCR Beta short-read assay was applied to DNA of cultured CD4+ T cells. Each CDR3 protein is one row after TCRdb ran MiXCR on the PCR reads. The sample lists under 25,000 distinct CDR3 sequences; over 45% were seen once. This clonotype was seen only a few times. What it recognizes is unknown. Documented treatment: approximately nine-day PBMC culture with coronavirus spike peptide pools or control peptides (ViraFEST assay). CDR3 length: 14 residues. The V gene's germline CDR1 is MNHEY and CDR2 SMNVEV (reference sequence). With 8 bases clipped from V and 6 bases from J, the junction kept 11 bases outside the gene matches.

V usage is TRBV27 and J usage is TRBJ2-7; 9 bases are a match to TRBD1. The sequenced sample was cultured CD4+ T cells from blood. The clonotype comes from a human donor with COVID-19. The CDR3 nucleotides are TGTGCCAGCCGTATGCCGGGACAGGGAACCGAGCAGTACTTC. Translation gives CASRMPGQGTEQYF.